Shown below are 20 T cell receptor beta chains from a single sample sequenced in a study of T cell changes during pregnancy in multiple sclerosis (dated by TCRdb to about 2019). The library relied on the immunoSEQ multiplex PCR assay. Imported from immuneACCESS, the table was reduced by TCRdb to in-frame sequences with V and J called. These copies leave out some clones; in studies compared against another copy, an unresolved V gene accounts for under half, and the cause of the remainder is not known. Here the sample has approximately 28,000 clones; 89% occur a single time. 16% of the sample rests with the top ten. Source: CD8+ T cells from peripheral blood mononuclear cells, taken in the second trimester of pregnancy. These receptors were taken from a female donor with multiple sclerosis, enrolled in a pregnancy study.

The genes are TRBV14 and TRBJ1-2, with a possible D match to TRBD1 (6 bases). Germline V gene lookup returns CDR1 SGHDN and CDR2 FVKESK. The CDR3 sequence is 15 residues long. V lost 1 base and J lost 0, with 9 bases in between. This CDR3 is CASSQGQGPNYGYTF. The CDR3 DNA reads TGTGCCAGCAGCCAAGGGCAGGGGCCTAACTATGGCTACACCTTC.

The genes are TRBV27 and TRBJ2-7; a weak D match, TRBD2 (7 bases). The germline gives CDR1 MNHEY, CDR2 SMNVEV (reference sequence). The V end lost 4 bases, the J end lost 0 bases, and 13 bases lay between the germline ends. The CDR3 is 15 residues long. The CDR3 coding sequence is TGTGCCAGCAGTTATAGGGGGGGGCACTCCTACGAGCAGTACTTC. The encoded protein is CASSYRGGHSYEQYF.

V gene TRBV27 combines with J gene TRBJ2-1; D is ambiguous. The germline V gene encodes CDR1 MNHEY and CDR2 SMNVEV (reference sequence). V lost 6 bases and J lost 9, with 15 bases in between. This CDR3 spans 13 amino acids. The DNA for the CDR3 is TGTGCCAGCAGCAACAGTGGGTTCGGTGAGCAGTTCTTC. Its protein product is CASSNSGFGEQFF.

This clone was counted once. This chain uses TRBV7-9 with TRBJ2-5; 7 bases are a match to TRBD1. The ends lost 5 bases at V and 4 bases at J; junction bases unmatched: 4. From germline, CDR1 is SEHNR and CDR2 FQNEAQ (reference sequence). The CDR3 totals 13 residues. In nucleotides, the CDR3 is TGTGCCAGCAGCCGCTGGACAGGAGAGACCCAGTACTTC. Protein: CASSRWTGETQYF.

The chain combines TRBV7-9 with TRBJ1-3; no clear D gene. The length of the CDR3 is 12 residues. The germline V gene encodes CDR1 SEHNR and CDR2 FQNEAQ (reference sequence). The V and J ends lost 6 bases and 1 base respectively, with 4 bases between them. This CDR3 is CASSLSGNTIYF. The CDR3 region has the DNA TGTGCCAGCAGTCTGTCTGGAAACACCATATATTTT.

This clone was seen just once. The chain recombines TRBV19 with TRBJ1-5; 10 bases agree with TRBD1. The germline gives CDR1 LNHDA, CDR2 SQIVND (reference sequence). The CDR3 consists of 17 residues. With V trimmed by 0 bases and J by 7 bases, 9 bases remained unmatched. CDR3 sequence (DNA): TGTGCCAGTAGTATAGATCTATGGGGACAGGGGATCCAGCCCCAGCATTTT. Protein: CASSIDLWGQGIQPQHF.

J is TRBJ2-4 and V is TRBV7-9; 9 positions agree with TRBD1. CDR3 size: 15 residues. CDR1 SEHNR and CDR2 FQNEAQ come from the germline V gene (reference sequence). V lost 5 bases to trimming and J lost 6 bases; unmatched junction nucleotides: 8. For the CDR3, the DNA is TGTGCCAGCAGCCCACCCGTGGGACAGGGAAACATTCAGTACTTC. This codes for CASSPPVGQGNIQYF.

V usage is TRBV6-5 and J usage is TRBJ2-5; TRBD2 aligns across 8 bases. There are 15 residues in the CDR3. V shed 2 bases, J shed 5 bases, and the junction held 7 bases outside the gene matches. Germline CDR1 MNHEY, CDR2 SVGAGI. The CDR3 is CASSYGIAGPETQYF. The CDR3 bases are TGTGCCAGCAGTTACGGTATAGCGGGACCGGAGACCCAGTACTTC.

The chain combines TRBV19 with TRBJ2-1; perhaps TRBD1 as D (6 bases). Per germline, CDR1 LNHDA and CDR2 SQIVND (reference sequence). V lost 7 bases and J 0 bases, leaving 10 bases between the germline ends. CDR3 length equals 14 residues. The CDR3 sequence is CASKLQGSYNEQFF. The CDR3 DNA sequence: TGTGCCAGTAAGTTACAGGGCTCCTACAATGAGCAGTTCTTC.

The chain has TRBV5-1 and TRBJ2-7, with 8 nucleotides matching TRBD2. CDR3 length: 16 amino acids. The ends lost 4 bases at V and 7 bases at J; junction bases unmatched: 16. CDR1 and CDR2 from the germline V gene are SGHRS and YFSETQ. The CDR3 coding sequence is TGCGCCAGCAGCCCATCCTCGACTAGCGCTACGGAGGAGCAGTACTTC. It codes for CASSPSSTSATEEQYF.

This chain joins TRBV6-6 and TRBJ2-3; maybe TRBD1 (5 bases). Trimming took off 4 bases at V and 8 bases at J, with 7 bases between the two ends. The CDR3 contains 11 residues. Germline V CDR1 and CDR2: MNHNY, SVGAGI (reference sequence). CDR3 nucleotide sequence: TGTGCCAGCAGTTGGGGCGGTACGCAGTATTTT. It yields the protein CASSWGGTQYF.

The chain couples TRBV19 to TRBJ1-2; TRBD1 matches 9 bases. The CDR3 contains 14 residues. J was trimmed by 6 bases and V by 7 bases; bases with no gene match: 9. Germline lookup yields CDR1 LNHDA and CDR2 SQIVND (reference sequence). CDR3 region: CASNEGTGINGYTF. The CDR3 DNA is TGTGCCAGTAACGAAGGGACAGGGATAAATGGCTACACCTTC.

The chain couples TRBV7-2 to TRBJ2-7, with TRBD2 matching over 8 bases. Germline assignment: CDR1 SGHTA and CDR2 FQGNSA. V lost 2 bases and J lost 4; bases outside the gene matches: 7. CDR3 length: 15 amino acids. DNA for the CDR3: TGTGCCAGCAGCTTATATGGGACTAGGTCTTACGAGCAGTACTTC. It is translated as CASSLYGTRSYEQYF.

The chain has TRBV5-1 and TRBJ1-1, with TRBD1 identical over 7 bases. Germline V CDR1 and CDR2: SGHRS, YFSETQ. The CDR3 runs 16 residues. V lost 0 bases, J lost 5 bases, and 10 bases stayed unmatched. The CDR3 DNA reads TGCGCCAGCAGCTTGGACAGGGGAAGGCGAAAAACTGAAGCTTTCTTT. As protein: CASSLDRGRRKTEAFF.

The gene calls are TRBV6-1 and TRBJ2-5; 10 bases map to TRBD2. The CDR3 loop spans 18 amino acids. Germline CDR1 MNHNS, CDR2 SASEGT. The ends lost 2 bases at V and 5 bases at J; junction bases unmatched: 14. CDR3 sequence reads: CASSEWDASGSRGETQYF. CDR3 bases: TGTGCCAGCAGTGAATGGGATGCTAGCGGGAGCCGAGGGGAGACCCAGTACTTC.

The chain carries TRBV27 and TRBJ1-2; 8 bases fit TRBD1. CDR3 length: 15 residues. Germline assignment: CDR1 MNHEY and CDR2 SMNVEV (reference sequence). The V segment lost 2 bases and the J segment 7 bases; nucleotides outside the gene matches: 9. CDR3 sequence reads: CASSLTGGGLSGYTF. CDR3 in DNA: TGTGCCAGCAGTTTAACAGGGGGGGGATTGAGTGGCTACACCTTC.

This chain joins TRBV28 and TRBJ2-7, with 7 bases that match TRBD1. The germline CDR1 and CDR2 sequences are MDHEN and SYDVKM. The CDR3 consists of 18 residues. Trimming cost V 2 bases and J 1 base; bases outside gene matches: 14. CDR3 amino acids: CASSLGESTGAFSYEQYF. The CDR3 coding sequence is TGTGCCAGCAGTTTAGGGGAGTCAACAGGGGCTTTTTCCTACGAGCAGTACTTC. The variable domain in full, with the rest retrieved from reference TRBV28 and TRBJ2-7, is DVKVTQSSRYLVKRTGEKVFLECVQDMDHENMFWYRQDPGLGLRLIYFSYDVKMKEKGDIPEGYSVSREKKERFSLILESASTNQTSMYLCASSLGESTGAFSYEQYFGPGTRLTVT.

The rearrangement links TRBV27 to TRBJ2-2, with 9 positions matching TRBD1. CDR3 length equals 14 residues. V lost 4 bases, J lost 6 bases, and 3 bases stayed unmatched. CDR1 is MNHEY and CDR2 is SMNVEV in the germline V gene (reference sequence). The CDR3 nucleotides are TGTGCCAGCAGTTGGGACAGGGACTCCGGGGAGCTGTTTTTT. Amino acids: CASSWDRDSGELFF.

The chain carries TRBV5-4 and TRBJ2-3, with D uncertain. Germline V gives CDR1 SGHNT, CDR2 YYREEE (reference sequence). CDR3 length: 13 amino acids. V shed 4 bases and J shed 0 bases, with 6 bases lying between them. Here the CDR3 reads CASSTHSTDTQYF. CDR3 bases: TGTGCCAGCAGCACACATAGCACAGATACGCAGTATTTT.

V is TRBV28 and J is TRBJ1-1; D call uncertain. There are 12 residues in the CDR3. V was trimmed by 3 bases and J by 7 bases, leaving 9 bases between them. Germline V gene sequence: CDR1 MDHEN, CDR2 SYDVKM. The CDR3 spells CASSLMGGEAFF. Here the CDR3 DNA reads TGTGCCAGCAGTTTGATGGGAGGTGAAGCTTTCTTT.